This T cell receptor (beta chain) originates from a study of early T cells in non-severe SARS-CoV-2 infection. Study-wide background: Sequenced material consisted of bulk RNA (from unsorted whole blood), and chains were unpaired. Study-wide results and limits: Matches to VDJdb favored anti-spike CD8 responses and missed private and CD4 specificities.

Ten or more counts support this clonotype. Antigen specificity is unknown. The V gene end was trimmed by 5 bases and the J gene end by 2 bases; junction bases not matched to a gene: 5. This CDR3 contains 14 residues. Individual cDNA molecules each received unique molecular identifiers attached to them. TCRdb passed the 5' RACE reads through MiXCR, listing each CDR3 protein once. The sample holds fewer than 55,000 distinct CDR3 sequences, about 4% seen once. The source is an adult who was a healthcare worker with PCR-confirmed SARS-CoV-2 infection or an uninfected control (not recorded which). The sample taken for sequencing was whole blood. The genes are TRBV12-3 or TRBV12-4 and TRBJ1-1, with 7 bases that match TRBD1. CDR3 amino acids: CASSRTGSNTEAFF. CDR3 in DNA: TGTGCCAGCAGTAGGACAGGTTCAAACACTGAAGCTTTCTTT.